The present T cell receptor (beta chain) was sequenced within a study of post-analysis software for immune sequencing data. Study-level information: The patients showed relapsing-remitting, secondary progressive and progressive-relapsing multiple sclerosis courses. Notes on the study in general: Batch-matched samples strongly co-clustered by F measure. Multiple sclerosis patients had significantly lower normalized Chao1 diversity than controls. The five TRBV segments detected at higher frequency in patients than in controls included TRBV5-6, TRBV5-1 and TRBV20-1.

A word on this clonotype: The antigen is unknown.

Unique molecular identifiers featured in each of the TCR beta cDNA libraries. T cells numbering about 0.95 to 11 million gave rise to 500,000 or so cDNA molecules. TCRdb re-called the PCR reads through MiXCR, storing one row per CDR3 protein. The sample has approximately 570,000 distinct CDR3 sequences, 44% seen once. Germline V lookup: CDR1 SGHRS, CDR2 YFSETQ. The CDR3 sequence is 13 residues long. J is TRBJ2-7 and V is TRBV5-1; no definite D call. Near its end, the DNA agrees better with TRBJ2-5, so the J call may be wrong. This TCR was sampled from a girl between 10 and 17 years old with multiple sclerosis. Sequenced input: blood. This chain's CDR3 is CASSLPAAETQYF. The CDR3 DNA sequence: TGCGCCAGCAGCTTGCCCGCGGCAGAGACCCAGTACTTC.